This record looks at one T cell receptor (beta chain) sequence and its context. Its antigen has not been determined. No much larger clone is present one base from it, and per-base qualities are unavailable. These data are taken from a study of T cell repertoires in ileal Crohn's disease (dated by TCRdb to the late 2010s). Describing the broader study: At the time of surgery, roughly a third of patients were active smokers, and the median duration of disease was around eight years. Endoscopic postoperative recurrence was defined as a Rutgeerts score above i0. The TCR repertoire was analysed in around 50 patients with Crohn's disease drawn from a prospective multicentre cohort. The study sequenced approximately 150 mucosal samples from 55 or so patients, taken at several locations on the surgical specimen and at postoperative endoscopy. About half of the patients received postoperative therapy: under 13 received thiopurines and roughly 17 received anti-TNF agents. Surgery was performed for a complication in all patients, with stricturing disease in 61% and penetrating disease in 39%. Running in parallel with the study was a multicentre cohort set up to find predictors of early endoscopic recurrence following ileocolonic resection. General study outcomes and caveats: A significantly higher proportion of clonal expansions was observed in active smokers at surgery than in non-smokers (25.9% vs 17.9%, p=0.02). More high-frequency clones were carried by sorted CD8 T cells than by CD4 T cells, suggesting that mucosal expansions were mainly CD8. Higher high-frequency clone percentages at surgery were associated with endoscopic recurrence; all patients with clonality above 26.8% (18/57) had recurrence. Mucosal CD4 and CD8 T cells were sorted and sequenced only in a subgroup of patients, whose size was not stated.

About 500 nanograms of biopsy DNA per sample were submitted for commercial TCRB immunosequencing. Adaptive Biotechnology amplified CDR3 regions from genomic DNA with a two-step multiplex PCR that controlled for amplification bias. In the first PCR, primers covered every V and J gene segment, and in the second PCR, barcodes and Illumina adapters were added. An Illumina instrument was used to sequence the CDR3 libraries. On the study's bioinformatics: The analysis drew on both the pipelines supplied by the vendor and custom analysis of the raw data in R/Bioconductor running R version 3.3.0. Clonality, which ranges from 0 to 1, was calculated as the inverse of the normalised Shannon entropy across all productive clones. High-frequency clones were defined as the share of the repertoire occupied by the top 100 clones, with only clones passing a 95% confidence test being retained. Overlap between samples was measured with the Morisita-Horn index, while repertoire diversity was measured with the Simpson index. In TCRdb, the immuneACCESS table is reduced to in-frame sequences with V and J assigned. These tables do not hold every clone; where another copy was compared, an unresolved V gene accounts for under half, and the others remain unexplained. The V and J calls and the clone size are those of that table, but D and trimming were determined from the DNA. Here the sample has 2,600 or so clones; roughly 76% occur a single time. The top ten clones comprise 11% of the sample.

From a lookup of the germline V gene (reference sequence), CDR1 and CDR2 are GTSNPN and SVGIG. The V end loses 0 bases and the J end loses 12 bases, and a stretch of 24 bases separates them. Reading from cysteine to phenylalanine, the CDR3 counts 16 amino acids. The retained sequence is limited to the CDR3, 48 bases, with the frame set at the first base. Adults with ileal or ileocolonic Crohn's disease for whom ileocolonic resection was indicated were considered eligible. Whole ileal mucosal biopsies were kept frozen at -80 degrees C prior to DNA extraction. Genomic DNA was extracted from frozen whole biopsies with a TRizol-based method and quantified on a NanoDrop 2000 spectrophotometer.

The sequence came from an adult with Crohn's disease. The source material was ileal tissue. The rearrangement joined TRBV30 to TRBJ2-1, with a tentative D gene TRBD2 over 8 matching bases. The CDR3: CAWSVRGLGAYRGQFF. The nucleotide sequence reads TGTGCCTGGAGTGTTCGGGGACTAGGCGCTTACAGGGGGCAGTTCTTC.